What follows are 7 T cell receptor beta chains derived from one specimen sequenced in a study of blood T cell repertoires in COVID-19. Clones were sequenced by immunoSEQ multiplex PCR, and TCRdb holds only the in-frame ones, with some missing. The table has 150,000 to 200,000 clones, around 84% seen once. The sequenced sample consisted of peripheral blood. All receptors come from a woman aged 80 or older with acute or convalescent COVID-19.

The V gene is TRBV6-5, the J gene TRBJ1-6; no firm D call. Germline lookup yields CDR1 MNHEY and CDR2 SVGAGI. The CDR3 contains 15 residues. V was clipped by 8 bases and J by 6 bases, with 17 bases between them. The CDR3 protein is CASSITVPLNSPLHF. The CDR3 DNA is TGTGCCAGCTCTATTACGGTCCCCCTTAATTCACCCCTCCACTTT.

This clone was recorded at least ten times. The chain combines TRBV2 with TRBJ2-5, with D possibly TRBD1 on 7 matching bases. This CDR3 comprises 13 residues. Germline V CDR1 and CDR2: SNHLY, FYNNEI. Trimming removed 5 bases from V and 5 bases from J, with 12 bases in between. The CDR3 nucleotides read TGTGCCAGCAGTAGGGACAGCGGGGAGACCCAGTACTTC. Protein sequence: CASSRDSGETQYF. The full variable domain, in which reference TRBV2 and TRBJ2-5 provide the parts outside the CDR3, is EPEVTQTPSHQVTQMGQEVILRCVPISNHLYFYWYRQILGQKVEFLVSFYNNEISEKSEIFDDQFSVERPDGSNFTLKIRSTKLEDSAMYFCASSRDSGETQYFGPGTRLLVL.

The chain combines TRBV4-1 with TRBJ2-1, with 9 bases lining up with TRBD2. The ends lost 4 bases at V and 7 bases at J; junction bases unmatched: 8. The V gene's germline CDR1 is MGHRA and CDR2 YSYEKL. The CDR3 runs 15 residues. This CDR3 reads CASSLGAGGRNEQFF. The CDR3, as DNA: TGCGCCAGCAGCCTCGGGGCGGGAGGGAGGAATGAGCAGTTCTTC.

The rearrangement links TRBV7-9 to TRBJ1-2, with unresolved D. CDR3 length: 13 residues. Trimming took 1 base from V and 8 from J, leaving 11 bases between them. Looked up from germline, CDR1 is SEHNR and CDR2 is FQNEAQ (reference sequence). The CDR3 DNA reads TGTGCCAGCAGCTTAGATTTCGCGGGAGGCTACACCTTC. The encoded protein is CASSLDFAGGYTF.

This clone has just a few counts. CDR3 loop: CATSRERAGNSNQPQHF. The CDR3 region has the DNA TGTGCCACCAGCAGAGAACGGGCAGGGAATAGCAATCAGCCCCAGCATTTT. The chain joins TRBV15 to TRBJ1-5, with D perhaps matching TRBD1 (5 bases). The germline CDR1 and CDR2 sequences are LNHNV and YYDKDF (reference sequence). V lost 0 bases and J lost 0, with 12 bases in between. The CDR3 is made up of 17 amino acids.

The CDR3 DNA follows: TGTGCCAGCAGCACAAGGGAGACAGGGGGCAAGAGAAACAAGAACACTGAAGCTTTCTTT. As protein: CASSTRETGGKRNKNTEAFF. The chain couples TRBV21-1 to TRBJ1-1; the table's D call TRBD1 went unverified against the DNA. TRBV21-1 is a pseudogene locus. The CDR3 consists of 20 residues.

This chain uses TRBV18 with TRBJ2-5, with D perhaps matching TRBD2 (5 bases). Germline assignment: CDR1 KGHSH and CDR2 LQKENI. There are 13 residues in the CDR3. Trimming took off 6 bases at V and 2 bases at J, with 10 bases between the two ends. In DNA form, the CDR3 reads TGTGCCAGCTCCCCGGGGTTACAAGAGACCCAGTACTTC. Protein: CASSPGLQETQYF.